The 13 T cell receptor beta chains given below trace back to one sample, sequenced in a study of blood T cell repertoires in COVID-19. Sequenced by immunoSEQ multiplex PCR; TCRdb stores in-frame clones only, minus some. The table lists about 170,000 clones, 85% to 95% of them singletons. Sequenced sample: peripheral blood. The receptors here all came from a woman aged 50 to 65 with acute or convalescent COVID-19.

V is TRBV5-4 and J is TRBJ2-5; TRBD1 matches 7 bases. V lost 4 bases and J lost 2; bases outside the gene matches: 5. This CDR3 contains 14 residues. Germline values: CDR1 SGHNT, CDR2 YYREEE (reference sequence). The chain's CDR3 is CASSAGTEQETQYF. The CDR3, as DNA: TGTGCCAGCAGCGCTGGGACAGAACAAGAGACCCAGTACTTC.

The rearrangement links TRBV7-3 to TRBJ1-1; maybe TRBD1 (6 bases). Germline CDR1 SGHTA, CDR2 FQGTGA. V lost 5 bases to trimming and J lost 1 base, with 26 bases between them. There are 19 residues in the CDR3. The chain's CDR3 is CASSKHPGAVGSKNTEAFF. In DNA, the CDR3 is TGTGCCAGCAGCAAACACCCAGGGGCGGTCGGTTCAAAGAACACTGAAGCTTTCTTT.

This chain connects TRBV5-1 to TRBJ1-2; 8 bases line up with TRBD1. After removal of 7 bases from V and 2 bases from J, the junction contained 1 base not matched to a gene. Per the germline V gene, CDR1 is SGHRS and CDR2 is YFSETQ. The CDR3 spans 12 residues. CDR3 loop: CASRQGNYGYTF. CDR3 nucleotides: TGCGCCAGCCGACAGGGGAACTATGGCTACACCTTC.

The chain has TRBV30 and TRBJ2-7; a possible D gene is TRBD2 (6 bases). This CDR3 has 14 amino acids. Trimming removed 5 bases at V and 0 bases at J, with 14 bases between. The germline CDR1 and CDR2 sequences are GTSNPN and SVGIG (reference sequence). The DNA for the CDR3 is TGTGCCTGGGGGGGTGGAGGGATCTCCTACGAGCAGTACTTC. This codes for CAWGGGGISYEQYF.

This clone has a handful of counts. V is TRBV5-8 and J is TRBJ2-7; possibly TRBD1 for D (7 bases). The CDR3 extends over 12 amino acids. Germline assignment: CDR1 SGHTS and CDR2 YDEGEE. V was pared by 4 bases and J by 9 bases, with 14 bases between. CDR3 in amino acids: CASSLRQGGQYF. CDR3 coding DNA: TGTGCCAGCAGCCTCCGACAGGGAGGGCAGTACTTC.

V gene TRBV9 combines with J gene TRBJ2-1; 7 bases match TRBD1. Germline lookup yields CDR1 SGDLS and CDR2 YYNGEE. Losses at the gene ends were 4 bases for V and 6 bases for J; bases not matched to a gene: 7. This CDR3 contains 14 residues. The CDR3 region is CASSPRTGVNEQFF. CDR3 DNA sequence: TGTGCCAGCAGCCCCCGGACAGGCGTCAATGAGCAGTTCTTC.

The CDR3 coding sequence is TGTGCCAGCAGAACGGGACAGTTTAACTATGGCTACACCTTC. Its protein is CASRTGQFNYGYTF. The rearrangement joins TRBV28 to TRBJ1-2, with 7 bases lining up with TRBD1. This CDR3 comprises 14 residues. Trimming removed 6 bases from V and 1 base from J; junction bases left unmatched: 5. CDR1 and CDR2 (germline): MDHEN, SYDVKM.

The chain uses TRBV6-2 or TRBV6-3 and TRBJ2-3, with TRBD2 matching 14 bases. The CDR3 has 18 amino acids. V was clipped by 2 bases and J by 4 bases; unmatched bases: 8. CDR1 and CDR2 (germline): MNHEY, SVGEGT. The CDR3 region is CASSYPGLAGDVADTQYF. DNA for the CDR3: TGTGCCAGCAGTTACCCGGGACTAGCGGGAGACGTGGCAGATACGCAGTATTTT.

The chain has TRBV30 and TRBJ2-6; 12 nucleotides align to TRBD1. The CDR3 loop spans 19 amino acids. Germline V gives CDR1 GTSNPN, CDR2 SVGIG (reference sequence). J gave up 4 bases and V 1 base, and 11 bases lay outside the gene matches. The CDR3 loop is CAWSGVYPGQGAGANVLTF. CDR3 in DNA: TGTGCCTGGAGTGGTGTCTATCCGGGACAGGGGGCGGGGGCCAACGTCCTGACTTTC.

The table lists this clone with a few counts. This rearrangement joins TRBV7-9 to TRBJ1-1, with D unclear. V was clipped by 2 bases and J by 0 bases, with 7 bases between them. CDR3 length: 14 residues. CDR1 and CDR2 from the germline V gene are SEHNR and FQNEAQ (reference sequence). The CDR3 protein is CASSLYGVNTEAFF. The CDR3 DNA reads TGTGCCAGCAGCTTATACGGGGTGAACACTGAAGCTTTCTTT.

The gene calls are TRBV19 and TRBJ2-1; 9 bases align to TRBD2. CDR3 length: 14 residues. With V trimmed by 6 bases and J by 7 bases, 7 bases remained unmatched. The germline V gene encodes CDR1 LNHDA and CDR2 SQIVND (reference sequence). The CDR3 reads CASSQREARNEQFF. The CDR3 DNA sequence: TGTGCCAGTAGCCAGCGGGAGGCTCGGAATGAGCAGTTCTTC.

The V gene is TRBV30, the J gene TRBJ2-7; 9 nucleotides match TRBD2. The germline gives CDR1 GTSNPN, CDR2 SVGIG (reference sequence). The CDR3 is 13 residues long. V was pared by 2 bases and J by 7 bases, with 6 bases of the junction left unmatched. Here the CDR3 reads CAWSSAGGREQYF. In nucleotides, the CDR3 is TGTGCCTGGAGTTCAGCGGGAGGTCGGGAGCAGTACTTC.

The CDR3 here is CASSLDSPSTEAFF. CDR3 sequence (DNA): TGTGCCAGCAGCTTGGACAGTCCCAGCACTGAAGCTTTCTTT. The rearrangement joins TRBV5-4 to TRBJ1-1; the D is unclear. In germline, CDR1 is SGHNT, CDR2 YYREEE (reference sequence). CDR3 length: 14 amino acids. Trimming cost V 0 bases and J 4 bases, with 10 bases left between them.